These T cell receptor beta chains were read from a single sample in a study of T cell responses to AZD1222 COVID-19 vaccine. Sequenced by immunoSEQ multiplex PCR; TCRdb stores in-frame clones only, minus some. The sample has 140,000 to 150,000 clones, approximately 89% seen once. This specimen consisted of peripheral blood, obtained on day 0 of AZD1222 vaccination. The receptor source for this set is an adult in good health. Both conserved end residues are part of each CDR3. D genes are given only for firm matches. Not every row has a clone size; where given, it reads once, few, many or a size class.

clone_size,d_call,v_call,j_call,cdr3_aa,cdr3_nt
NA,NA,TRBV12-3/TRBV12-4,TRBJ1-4,CASGGTDTKLFF,TGTGCCAGCGGAGGGACCGATACAAAACTGTTTTTT
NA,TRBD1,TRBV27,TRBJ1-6,CASRSGQGNSPLHF,TGTGCCAGCCGTTCAGGACAGGGGAATTCACCCCTCCACTTT
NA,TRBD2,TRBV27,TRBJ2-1,CASSETSGAYNEQFF,TGTGCCAGCAGTGAGACTAGCGGGGCCTACAATGAGCAGTTCTTC
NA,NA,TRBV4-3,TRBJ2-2,CASSQGLRGTGELFF,TGCGCCAGCAGCCAAGGACTTCGGGGAACCGGGGAGCTGTTTTTT
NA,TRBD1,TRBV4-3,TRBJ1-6,CASSQEGPWTGYNSPLHF,TGCGCCAGCAGCCAAGAGGGCCCCTGGACAGGCTATAATTCACCCCTCCACTTT
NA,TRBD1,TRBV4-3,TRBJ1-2,CASSQEVTGRKRGYTF,TGCGCCAGCAGCCAAGAGGTGACAGGGAGGAAAAGAGGCTACACCTTC
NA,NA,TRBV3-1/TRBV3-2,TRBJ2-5,CASSQDPSGETQYF,TGTGCCAGCAGCCAAGACCCATCTGGAGAGACCCAGTACTTC
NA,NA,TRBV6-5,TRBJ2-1,CASRETQEYEQFF,TGTGCCAGCAGAGAGACACAGGAGTATGAGCAGTTCTTC
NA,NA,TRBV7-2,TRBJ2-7,CASSLWGSAYEQYF,TGTGCCAGCAGCTTATGGGGCAGCGCCTACGAGCAGTACTTC
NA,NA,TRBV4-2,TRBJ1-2,CASSLSGWQTNYGYTF,TGTGCCAGCAGCCTTAGCGGCTGGCAGACTAACTATGGCTACACCTTC
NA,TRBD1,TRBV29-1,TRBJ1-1,CSAAGTAAFF,TGCAGCGCTGCCGGGACAGCGGCTTTCTTT
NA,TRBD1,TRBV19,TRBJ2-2,CASKGAAGGSGELFF,TGTGCCAGTAAAGGGGCGGCAGGGGGAAGCGGGGAGCTGTTTTTT
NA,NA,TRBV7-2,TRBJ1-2,CASSNPGEDYGYTF,TGTGCCAGCAGCAACCCTGGCGAGGACTATGGCTACACCTTC
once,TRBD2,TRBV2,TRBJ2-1,CASRGTSGGADNEQFF,TGTGCCAGCAGAGGGACTAGCGGGGGGGCGGACAATGAGCAGTTCTTC
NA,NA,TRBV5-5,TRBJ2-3,CASSLNGRPDTQYF,TGTGCCAGCAGCTTGAACGGCAGGCCAGATACGCAGTATTTT
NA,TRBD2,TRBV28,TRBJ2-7,CASASGRRYEQYF,TGTGCCAGCGCCAGCGGGAGGCGCTACGAGCAGTACTTC
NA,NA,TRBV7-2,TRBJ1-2,CASSLSWSKDYGYTF,TGTGCCAGCAGCTTAAGCTGGTCTAAGGACTATGGCTACACCTTC
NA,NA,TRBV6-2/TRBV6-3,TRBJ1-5,CASSWYDSNQPQHF,TGTGCCAGCAGTTGGTACGATAGCAATCAGCCCCAGCATTTT
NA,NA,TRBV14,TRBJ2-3,CASSQGSTDTQYF,TGTGCCAGCAGCCAAGGGAGCACAGATACGCAGTATTTT
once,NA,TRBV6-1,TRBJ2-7,CASSEMWSSYEQYF,TGTGCCAGCAGTGAAATGTGGTCCTCCTACGAGCAGTACTTC
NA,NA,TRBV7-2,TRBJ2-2,CASSEGATGELFF,TGTGCCAGCAGCGAAGGGGCCACCGGGGAGCTGTTTTTT
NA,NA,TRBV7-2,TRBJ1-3,CASSSYATGTSGNTIYF,TGTGCCAGCAGCTCGTACGCGACTGGGACCTCTGGAAACACCATATATTTT
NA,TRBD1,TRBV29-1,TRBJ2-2,CSAGQGNTGELFF,TGCAGCGCAGGACAGGGGAACACCGGGGAGCTGTTTTTT
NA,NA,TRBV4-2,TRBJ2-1,CASSQEGESGFYNEQFF,TGTGCCAGCAGCCAAGAGGGGGAAAGCGGGTTCTACAATGAGCAGTTCTTC
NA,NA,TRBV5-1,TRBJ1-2,CASSPVMGATYGYTF,TGCGCCAGCAGCCCTGTGATGGGGGCTACCTATGGCTACACCTTC
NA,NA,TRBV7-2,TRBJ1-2,CASSFYREVGYTF,TGTGCCAGCAGCTTTTACCGGGAGGTAGGCTACACCTTC
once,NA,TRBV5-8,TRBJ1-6,CASSLEGTYSPLHF,TGTGCCAGCAGCTTGGAAGGTACATATTCACCCCTCCACTTT
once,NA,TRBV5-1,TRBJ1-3,CASSLEALGIGGNTIYF,TGCGCCAGCAGCTTGGAGGCTCTGGGGATCGGTGGAAACACCATATATTTT
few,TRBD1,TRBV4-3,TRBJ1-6,CASSQAGQVVYNSPLHF,TGCGCCAGCAGCCAGGCCGGACAGGTAGTTTATAATTCACCCCTCCACTTT
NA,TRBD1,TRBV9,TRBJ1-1,CASSVGGTGTKAFF,TGTGCCAGCAGCGTGGGCGGGACAGGGACAAAAGCTTTCTTT
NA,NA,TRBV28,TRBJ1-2,CASLQANYGYTF,TGTGCCAGCTTACAGGCTAACTATGGCTACACCTTC
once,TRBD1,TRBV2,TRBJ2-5,CASSVDRGRETQYF,TGTGCCAGCAGTGTGGACAGGGGGCGAGAGACCCAGTACTTC
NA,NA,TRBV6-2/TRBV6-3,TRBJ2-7,CASSYSLGFKSYEQYF,TGTGCCAGCAGTTACTCGCTGGGTTTTAAATCCTACGAGCAGTACTTC
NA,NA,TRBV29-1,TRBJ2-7,CSVLAGDYEQYF,TGCAGCGTTCTAGCAGGAGACTACGAGCAGTACTTC
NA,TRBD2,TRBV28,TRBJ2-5,CASSITERLAGGSEETQYF,TGTGCCAGCAGTATAACCGAAAGACTAGCGGGAGGGTCGGAAGAGACCCAGTACTTC
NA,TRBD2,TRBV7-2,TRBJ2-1,CASSPSYGTSLFHEQFF,TGTGCCAGCAGCCCTTCCTATGGGACTAGCCTCTTCCATGAGCAGTTCTTC
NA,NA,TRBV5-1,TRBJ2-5,CASSFTGIQETQYF,TGCGCCAGCAGCTTCACGGGGATCCAAGAGACCCAGTACTTC
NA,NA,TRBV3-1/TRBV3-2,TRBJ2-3,CASGKQGMRDTQYF,TGTGCCAGCGGAAAACAGGGTATGAGGGATACGCAGTATTTT
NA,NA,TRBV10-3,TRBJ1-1,CAISANTHTEAFF,TGTGCCATCAGTGCGAATACCCACACTGAAGCTTTCTTT
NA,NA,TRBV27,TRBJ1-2,CASYRVGRGYTF,TGTGCCAGTTACAGAGTGGGTCGCGGCTACACCTTC
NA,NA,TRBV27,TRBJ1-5,CASSSQGLSNQPQHF,TGTGCCAGCAGTTCACAGGGCCTTAGCAATCAGCCCCAGCATTTT
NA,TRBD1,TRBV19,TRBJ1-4,CASGTGFHEKLFF,TGTGCCAGTGGGACAGGGTTCCATGAAAAACTGTTTTTT
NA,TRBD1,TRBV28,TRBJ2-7,CASSSPGQGGAYEQYF,TGTGCCAGCAGTTCTCCTGGACAGGGCGGAGCCTACGAGCAGTACTTC
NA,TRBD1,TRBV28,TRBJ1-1,CASSSPRGPNTEAFF,TGTGCCAGCAGTTCCCCCAGGGGGCCGAACACTGAAGCTTTCTTT
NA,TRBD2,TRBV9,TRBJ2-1,CASSLGVTSGSDEQFF,TGTGCCAGCAGCCTGGGCGTTACTAGCGGGAGTGATGAGCAGTTCTTC
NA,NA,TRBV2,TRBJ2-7,CASTRTPEWNEQYF,TGTGCCAGCACCAGGACACCCGAATGGAACGAGCAGTACTTC
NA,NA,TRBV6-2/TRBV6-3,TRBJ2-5,CASSPLSHLQETQYF,TGTGCCAGCAGTCCCCTCAGCCACCTACAAGAGACCCAGTACTTC
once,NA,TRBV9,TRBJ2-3,CASSVLDTQYF,TGTGCCAGCAGCGTCTTGGATACGCAGTATTTT
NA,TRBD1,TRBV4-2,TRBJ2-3,CASSQVWTGSTDTQYF,TGTGCCAGCAGCCAAGTATGGACAGGAAGCACAGATACGCAGTATTTT
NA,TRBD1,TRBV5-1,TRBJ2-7,CASRSGTGGPAEQYF,TGCGCCAGCCGGTCCGGGACAGGGGGTCCTGCCGAGCAGTACTTC
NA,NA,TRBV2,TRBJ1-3,CASSEGRSSGNTIYF,TGTGCCAGCAGTGAAGGGCGAAGCTCTGGAAACACCATATATTTT
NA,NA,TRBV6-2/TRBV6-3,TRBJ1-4,CASSHGWAPEKLFF,TGTGCCAGCAGCCACGGGTGGGCACCGGAAAAACTGTTTTTT
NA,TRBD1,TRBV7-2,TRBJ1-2,CASSPPTGYYGYTF,TGTGCCAGCAGCCCTCCGACAGGGTACTATGGCTACACCTTC
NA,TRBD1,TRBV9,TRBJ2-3,CASSVGGQGTDTQYF,TGTGCCAGCAGCGTAGGGGGACAGGGGACAGATACGCAGTATTTT